This T cell receptor (beta chain) came from a study of cytotoxic CD8 clonotypes in ibrutinib-treated CLL (dated by TCRdb to the early 2020s). Study-level background: The cohort included around 16 treatment-naive and 11 relapsed/refractory patients; about 18 were IGHV unmutated. Responses were partial in about 25 patients and complete in 2; after median around 72 months follow-up, roughly 15 stayed in remission and some twelve progressed. The response samples were drawn at a median of roughly eleven months into treatment, with a range of roughly 6 to 36 months. On average, each sample had approximately 280,000 productive templates and more than 75,000 productive rearrangements. Longitudinal samples were obtainable from about 30% of the roughly 90 participants in the trial. Cryopreserved peripheral blood mononuclear cells were collected before treatment, at response, and at either disease progression or sustained remission. All remission and progressive disease samples were collected while patients were still receiving ibrutinib. What the study reported, not specific to this receptor: An increase in clonality was observed at ibrutinib response, with clonality remaining stable during sustained remission and falling back toward baseline at progression. Sampling times were not matched between sustained-remission and progressing patients, and lymph node repertoires were not studied. Public clonotypes were rare and either contracted or stayed stable during treatment, and the rise in clonality at ibrutinib response reflected the expansion of private clonotypes. Baseline clonality exceeded that of age-matched healthy donors and correlated strongly with circulating CD8+ T-cell counts.

The CDR3 has 14 amino acids, counting the end cysteine and phenylalanine. The entry retains the CDR3 DNA only, 42 bases that are in frame from base 1. Looking up the germline V gene yields CDR1 MGHRA and CDR2 YSYEKL. Unmatched junction bases come to 8, with V trimmed by 4 bases and J by 6 bases. A MiSeq instrument was used for deep resolution sequencing, which targeted depths ranging from 1 in 1 million up to 1 in 200,000 T cells, with coverage averaging 10x for each clonotype. TCR beta libraries were generated with the immunoSEQ hsTCRB Kit. In the source study's methods: Data were analyzed with ImmunoSEQ Data Assistant and ImmunoSEQ Analyzer, with V, D and J genes assigned per IMGT definitions. Clonality, which ranges from 0 to 1, was calculated as one minus the normalized Shannon entropy of productive rearrangement frequencies. Only overrepresented clonotypes making up at least 0.05% of the repertoire of each patient were included in the public clonotype analysis. Approximately 14 age-matched healthy donor repertoires from immuneACCESS served as clonality controls. TCRdb carries this immuneACCESS record with in-frame sequences only. Its versions omit some clonotypes, under half of them owing to an unresolved V gene in the studies checked, with the rest unexplained. For V, J and clone size, that table is used; D and trimming come from the DNA. This sample has fewer than 30,000 clones in its table, and around 69% of those were observed once. Roughly 51% of the sample belongs to the ten largest clones.

Notes on this clone: This clone's antigen is unknown. Nothing much larger sits one base from this clone, and base qualities are not available.

The intended sense of this specimen's time point label: progressive disease on ibrutinib. Roughly 2.2 micrograms of genomic DNA were extracted from cryopreserved PBMCs for TCR beta library preparation. High-throughput TCR beta sequencing was performed on longitudinal blood samples from CLL patients receiving ibrutinib monotherapy. Patients were enrolled in a phase 2 open-label single-center ibrutinib monotherapy trial. The rearranged segments are TRBV4-1 and TRBJ2-7, and 8 bases in between align with TRBD1. The sample here was PBMCs, taken at disease progression, from a patient treated with ibrutinib. This clonotype was sampled from a human donor with chronic lymphocytic leukemia. At the DNA level, the sequence is TGCGCCAGCAGCCCCGGGACAGGCCGCTCCGAGCAGTACTTC. Its protein product is CASSPGTGRSEQYF.